Below are 20 T cell receptor beta chains sequenced from a single sample in a study of beta chain features in type 1 diabetes. General observations from the study: All four CD4+ subsets of Type 1 diabetes patients contained TCRB CDR3s that were moderately but significantly shorter.

No antigen is known for these receptors. Expressed TCRB transcripts got sequenced, as all isolated RNA was reverse transcribed. Sequencing was performed with immunoSEQ multiplex PCR; in TCRdb, only in-frame clones are kept and a portion is missing. The data hold about 700,000 clones, with around an eighth observed a single time. Material: naive CD4+ T cells from blood. These receptors originate from a man aged 18-30 years with type 1 diabetes.

This clone was counted only a few times. J is TRBJ1-5 and V is TRBV5-1; TRBD1 is a possible D gene (6 bases). Germline assignment: CDR1 SGHRS and CDR2 YFSETQ. Trimming cost V 0 bases and J 5 bases, with 9 bases left between them. The CDR3 sequence is 14 residues long. DNA of the CDR3: TGCGCCAGCAGCTTGGGCTCAGGGGATCAGCCCCAGCATTTT. Its protein product is CASSLGSGDQPQHF. The entire variable domain, with the rest obtained from reference TRBV5-1 and TRBJ1-5, is as follows: KAGVTQTPRYLIKTRGQQVTLSCSPISGHRSVSWYQQTPGQGLQFLFEYFSETQRNKGNFPGRFSGRQFSNSRSEMNVSTLELGDSALYLCASSLGSGDQPQHFGDGTRLSIL.

This clone has a handful of counts. The rearrangement uses TRBV7-8 and TRBJ1-6; D is unclear. Germline loops: CDR1 SGHVS, CDR2 FQNEAQ. Trimming took off 1 base at V and 9 bases at J, with 7 bases between the two ends. The CDR3 length is 13 residues. The CDR3, as DNA: TGTGCCAGCAGCTTAGTCGGAGGTTCACCCCTCCACTTT. The encoded protein is CASSLVGGSPLHF.

In this sample, this clone turned up a few times. V gene TRBV6-1 combines with J gene TRBJ1-5; TRBD1 aligns across 8 bases. The V and J ends lost 6 bases and 6 bases, in that order; junction bases with no gene match: 10. Germline assignment: CDR1 MNHNS and CDR2 SASEGT. The CDR3 is made up of 15 amino acids. The CDR3 is CASSPGGQVGQPQHF. DNA for the CDR3: TGTGCCAGCAGCCCCGGGGGACAGGTCGGTCAGCCCCAGCATTTT.

Only a few counts were recorded for this clone. This chain joins TRBV4-1 and TRBJ1-2; D unclear. Looked up from germline, CDR1 is MGHRA and CDR2 is YSYEKL. The CDR3 runs to 18 residues. V lost 1 base and J 5 bases, leaving 23 bases between the germline ends. CDR3 sequence reads: CASSQGSRTAADGYGYTF. The CDR3 region has the DNA TGCGCCAGCAGCCAAGGGAGTAGAACAGCGGCGGATGGGTATGGCTACACCTTC.

In this sample, this clone turned up a few times. The chain carries TRBV6-6 and TRBJ2-7; D might be TRBD1 (6 bases). Trimming stripped 8 bases from V and 3 bases from J, with 14 bases between. The CDR3 loop spans 13 amino acids. Germline loops: CDR1 MNHNY, CDR2 SVGAGI (reference sequence). This CDR3 is CASQDRAHYEQYF. The CDR3 DNA reads as TGTGCCAGCCAGGACAGAGCTCACTACGAGCAGTACTTC.

The chain has TRBV30 and TRBJ1-1, with 8 nucleotides matching TRBD1. The V gene's germline CDR1 is GTSNPN and CDR2 SVGIG (reference sequence). CDR3 length equals 16 residues. With V trimmed by 4 bases and J by 5 bases, 15 bases remained unmatched. The CDR3 loop reads CAWMSVGRGRKTEAFF. The CDR3 region has the DNA TGTGCCTGGATGTCGGTGGGCAGGGGGCGGAAGACTGAAGCTTTCTTT.

The chain joins TRBV28 to TRBJ2-7, with a weak D call TRBD1 (6 bases). V was pared by 5 bases and J by 7 bases, with 12 bases between. CDR3 size: 12 residues. Germline loops: CDR1 MDHEN, CDR2 SYDVKM. In DNA, the CDR3 is TGTGCCAGCAGTGTACAGGGTCCTGAGCAGTACTTC. Protein product: CASSVQGPEQYF.

This sequence joins TRBV2 and TRBJ2-7; D perhaps matches TRBD2 (5 bases). Trimming left V 8 bases short and J 7 bases short, with 21 bases between. The CDR3 is made up of 14 amino acids. Germline V gene sequence: CDR1 SNHLY, CDR2 FYNNEI. CDR3 in amino acids: CASSPGSQLREQYF. In DNA form, the CDR3 reads TGTGCCAGCTCTCCGGGGTCCCAACTACGGGAGCAGTACTTC.

This clone was detected a few times. The chain has TRBV7-2 and TRBJ2-2; D gene ambiguous. V was clipped by 5 bases and J by 6 bases, with 7 bases between them. CDR1 and CDR2 from the germline V gene are SGHTA and FQGNSA. The CDR3 is made up of 12 amino acids. This chain's CDR3 is CASSPQSGELFF. The CDR3 coding sequence is TGTGCCAGCAGCCCCCAGTCCGGGGAGCTGTTTTTT. Complete variable domain (other parts from reference TRBV7-2 and TRBJ2-2): GAGVSQSPSNKVTEKGKDVELRCDPISGHTALYWYRQSLGQGLEFLIYFQGNSAPDKSGLPSDRFSAERTGGSVSTLTIQRTQQEDSAVYLCASSPQSGELFFGEGSRLTVL.

V and J are TRBV30 and TRBJ1-6; TRBD1 matches at 9 bases. Germline V gives CDR1 GTSNPN, CDR2 SVGIG (reference sequence). The V and J ends lost 5 bases and 5 bases, in that order; junction bases with no gene match: 4. This CDR3 contains 14 residues. DNA for the CDR3: TGTGCCTGGGCCCGGACAGGGGATAATTCACCCCTCCACTTT. Translated, it gives CAWARTGDNSPLHF.

The rearrangement uses TRBV10-3 and TRBJ2-5; D is ambiguous. Germline CDR1 reads ENHRY; CDR2 reads SYGVKD. This CDR3 spans 12 amino acids. The V and J ends lost 3 bases and 2 bases respectively, with 4 bases between them. In nucleotides, the CDR3 is TGTGCCATCAGTGAACAGCAAGAGACCCAGTACTTC. Residues: CAISEQQETQYF.

V usage is TRBV7-3 and J usage is TRBJ2-1; TRBD1 or TRBD2 may be the D gene (5 bases each). Looked up from germline, CDR1 is SGHTA and CDR2 is FQGTGA. The CDR3 is 15 amino acids. Trimming stripped 4 bases from V and 4 bases from J, with 14 bases between. CDR3 sequence: CASSWYRDGYNEQFF. The CDR3, as DNA: TGTGCCAGCAGCTGGTACCGGGACGGGTACAATGAGCAGTTCTTC.

The chain carries TRBV7-8 and TRBJ1-1; 9 bases are a match to TRBD1. V shed 3 bases and J 12 bases; nucleotides not matched to a gene: 14. This CDR3 spans 15 amino acids. Germline lookup yields CDR1 SGHVS and CDR2 FQNEAQ. The CDR3 reads CASSFYRDRAGVTFF. In nucleotides, the CDR3 is TGTGCCAGCAGCTTCTACCGGGACAGGGCAGGTGTGACTTTCTTT.

This clone was observed a handful of times. The chain couples TRBV6-1 to TRBJ2-3, with 8 nucleotides matching TRBD2. Looked up from germline, CDR1 is MNHNS and CDR2 is SASEGT. CDR3 length: 14 residues. The trim removed 8 bases at V and 0 bases at J, leaving 4 bases unmatched. The CDR3: CASSAGDSTDTQYF. The CDR3 nucleotides are TGTGCCAGCTCAGCGGGGGATAGCACAGATACGCAGTATTTT.

This clone has only a few counts. The genes are TRBV9 and TRBJ1-2; D unresolved. The CDR3 is 13 amino acids. Germline V gene data show CDR1 as SGDLS and CDR2 as YYNGEE. V was trimmed by 0 bases and J by 4 bases, leaving 7 bases between them. CDR3 amino acids: CASSVEPSYGYTF. The CDR3 DNA follows: TGTGCCAGCAGCGTAGAACCCAGCTATGGCTACACCTTC.

This clone occurred a few times. This chain uses TRBV7-9 with TRBJ2-2; a possible D gene is TRBD2 (6 bases). V lost 6 bases and J 0 bases, leaving 14 bases between the germline ends. The germline V gene encodes CDR1 SEHNR and CDR2 FQNEAQ (reference sequence). This CDR3 spans 16 amino acids. This CDR3 is CASRTPGTANTGELFF. The CDR3 DNA is TGTGCCAGCAGAACGCCTGGGACTGCGAACACCGGGGAGCTGTTTTTT.

This clone was seen more than once but under ten times. Other DNA sequences of this sample code for an identical CDR3. CDR3 residues: CASSLSGGLSYEQYF. The CDR3 DNA reads TGTGCCAGCAGCCTTAGCGGGGGGCTCTCCTACGAGCAGTACTTC. The rearrangement joins TRBV14 to TRBJ2-7; 10 nucleotides align to TRBD2. Germline trimming cut 4 bases from V and 0 bases from J; bases unmatched to any gene: 3. The length of the CDR3 is 15 residues. Germline V gene data show CDR1 as SGHDN and CDR2 as FVKESK.

The chain carries TRBV5-1 and TRBJ2-3; D could derive from TRBD1 or TRBD2 (5 bases each). V lost 4 bases and J 3 bases, leaving 15 bases between the germline ends. Germline V gene lookup returns CDR1 SGHRS and CDR2 YFSETQ. The CDR3 sequence is 15 residues long. The CDR3: CASSHPRGSTDTQYF. CDR3 DNA: TGCGCCAGCAGCCACCCGAGGGGCAGTACAGATACGCAGTATTTT.

The rearrangement uses TRBV29-1 and TRBJ2-7; possibly TRBD1 for D (5 bases). This CDR3 is 13 amino acids long. Looked up from germline, CDR1 is SQVTM and CDR2 is ANQGSEA. Between the trimmed V and J ends, which lost 4 bases and 2 bases, there was a span of 12 bases. The CDR3 loop reads CSVVKGFPYEQYF. CDR3 DNA: TGCAGCGTTGTTAAGGGGTTCCCCTACGAGCAGTACTTC.

This sequence joins TRBV11-1 and TRBJ2-5, with D hard to call. The germline CDR1 and CDR2 sequences are SGHAT and FQDESV (reference sequence). Deletions cut 3 bases from V and 1 base from J, with 9 bases between. The CDR3 totals 14 residues. The DNA for the CDR3 is TGTGCCAGCAGCTTTAACCCCAGCCAAGAGACCCAGTACTTC. As protein: CASSFNPSQETQYF.